This T cell receptor (beta chain) was sequenced during a study of T cell responses to AZD1222 COVID-19 vaccine. The repertoire was sequenced with immunoSEQ multiplex PCR; TCRdb's copy has only in-frame clones and lacks some. The data contain approximately 150,000 clones, about 89% of them seen just once; the ten biggest clones take up roughly 1.7%. V gave up 5 bases and J gave up 1 base, with 23 bases separating them. Germline lookup yields CDR1 GTSNPN and CDR2 SVGIG (reference sequence). The CDR3 loop spans 17 amino acids. This clone turned up a few times. The sample here was peripheral blood, taken on day 0 of AZD1222 vaccination. The TCR sequence derives from an adult in good health. The chain links TRBV30 to TRBJ1-1; weak D call: TRBD1 (5 bases). In DNA, the CDR3 is TGTGCCTGGCAAGCGAGGGGTAGTCTTGGCTCGAACACTGAAGCTTTCTTT. It specifies CAWQARGSLGSNTEAFF.